The T cell receptor (beta chain) under discussion was sequenced for a study of blood T cell repertoires in COVID-19. TCRdb keeps only in-frame clones here, not all; method: immunoSEQ multiplex PCR. Counted here are about 94,000 clones, nearly 80% occurring once; the ten biggest clones make up roughly 6.3%. Germline CDR1 reads SGHTA; CDR2 reads FQGNSA. The CDR3 is 16 amino acids. Unmatched junction bases numbered 6, after V lost 5 bases and J lost 0 bases. V is TRBV7-2 and J is TRBJ1-3; 8 positions match TRBD1. Sequencing was carried out using peripheral blood. This receptor was taken from a man between 65 and 79 years old with COVID-19, enrolled during active disease. The DNA of the CDR3 is TGTGCCAGCAGCGCGGGACAGGTGGACTCTGGAAACACCATATATTTT. It translates to CASSAGQVDSGNTIYF.